Listed here are 15 T cell receptor beta chains from one sample, sequenced in a study of T-cell reconstitution after alpha-beta-depleted transplantation in children. The TCRbeta library incorporated unique molecular identifiers. TCRdb called the PCR reads again in MiXCR, with one record for every CDR3 protein. Of about 980,000 distinct CDR3 sequences in the sample, about 26% are singletons; the top ten hold over 25%. The material was PBMCs, mostly from graft donor cells, obtained 360 days after TCRalphabeta/CD19-depleted stem cell transplant. These receptor sequences come from a boy in the first two years of life who had a stem cell transplant for SCID, so the T cells may come from the graft donor.

This clonotype was seen more than once but under ten times. The chain couples TRBV7-8 to TRBJ2-6; D is undetermined. From germline, CDR1 is SGHVS and CDR2 FQNEAQ. The CDR3 has 16 amino acids. V lost 1 base to trimming and J lost 0 bases, with 7 bases between them. CDR3 residues: CASSLGVPSGANVLTF. CDR3 in DNA: TGTGCCAGCAGCTTAGGAGTACCCTCTGGGGCCAACGTCCTGACTTTC.

This clonotype was seen a few times. The chain couples TRBV5-1 to TRBJ2-1; 11 nucleotides align to TRBD2. CDR3 length: 13 residues. The V gene end was trimmed by 1 base and the J gene end by 10 bases; junction bases not matched to a gene: 1. Germline assignment: CDR1 SGHRS and CDR2 YFSETQ. The CDR3 coding sequence is TGCGCCAGCAGCTTGACTAGCGGGGGCGAGCAGTTCTTC. Translation: CASSLTSGGEQFF. The full variable domain, completed using reference TRBV5-1 and TRBJ2-1, is KAGVTQTPRYLIKTRGQQVTLSCSPISGHRSVSWYQQTPGQGLQFLFEYFSETQRNKGNFPGRFSGRQFSNSRSEMNVSTLELGDSALYLCASSLTSGGEQFFGPGTRLTVL.

The genes are TRBV7-8 and TRBJ1-2; D possibly corresponds to TRBD1 (6 bases). Trimming took off 6 bases at V and 4 bases at J, with 18 bases between the two ends. The CDR3 is made up of 15 amino acids. Germline V gene lookup returns CDR1 SGHVS and CDR2 FQNEAQ. The CDR3: CASSPRRGRGYGYTF. CDR3 bases: TGTGCCAGCAGTCCCCGCAGGGGTCGGGGCTATGGCTACACCTTC.

The V and J genes are TRBV11-2 and TRBJ2-1; 7 nucleotides align to TRBD1. Germline CDR1 reads SGHAT; CDR2 reads FQNNGV. V shed 9 bases and J 4 bases; nucleotides not matched to a gene: 6. The CDR3 length is 13 residues. The CDR3 loop is CASPGQRYNEQFF. CDR3 DNA: TGTGCCAGTCCGGGACAGAGATACAATGAGCAGTTCTTC. The whole variable domain, remainder taken from reference TRBV11-2 and TRBJ2-1, is EAGVAQSPRYKIIEKRQSVAFWCNPISGHATLYWYQQILGQGPKLLIQFQNNGVVDDSQLPKDRFSAERLKGVDSTLKIQPAKLEDSAVYLCASPGQRYNEQFFGPGTRLTVL.

The V and J genes are TRBV6-1 and TRBJ1-2; 7 positions match TRBD1. Trimming took 5 bases from V and 8 from J; bases not matched to a gene: 8. This CDR3 has 13 residues. Germline-derived CDR1 and CDR2 are MNHNS and SASEGT. This chain's CDR3 is CASSLTWDRGYTF. CDR3 DNA: TGTGCCAGCAGTCTTACCTGGGACAGAGGCTACACCTTC.

The chain carries TRBV12-3 or TRBV12-4 and TRBJ2-1; 8 bases align to TRBD2. The CDR3 has 16 amino acids. The ends lost 5 bases at V and 5 bases at J; junction bases unmatched: 11. The chain's CDR3 is CASSRSGGALHNEQFF. CDR3 DNA: TGTGCCAGCAGTCGCAGCGGGGGCGCACTCCACAATGAGCAGTTCTTC.

In its sample, this clonotype was seen many times. CDR3 protein: CASSSRTGTGNTIYF. The CDR3 region has the DNA TGTGCCAGCAGCTCCCGGACAGGGACTGGAAACACCATATATTTT. V is TRBV11-2 and J is TRBJ1-3; 8 bases map to TRBD1. J lost 2 bases, V lost 4 bases, and 4 bases had no gene match. The CDR3 runs to 15 residues. Germline V lookup: CDR1 SGHAT, CDR2 FQNNGV.

The chain has TRBV10-3 and TRBJ1-5; tentatively, D is TRBD1 (5 bases). Germline V gives CDR1 ENHRY, CDR2 SYGVKD. V lost 8 bases, J lost 5 bases, and 13 bases lay in between. The CDR3 contains 13 residues. As DNA, the CDR3 is TGTGCCATCCGGAGGCAGGGCGATCAGCCCCAGCATTTT. Its protein product is CAIRRQGDQPQHF.

This chain uses TRBV28 with TRBJ1-6; D uncertain. The germline V gene has CDR1 MDHEN and CDR2 SYDVKM. This CDR3 has 11 residues. V lost 4 bases and J 15 bases, leaving 10 bases between the germline ends. The chain's CDR3 is CASSSLSFLHF. CDR3 DNA sequence: TGTGCCAGCAGTTCCCTCAGTTTCCTCCACTTT.

The chain couples TRBV18 to TRBJ1-2; D is possibly TRBD1 (6 bases). The CDR3 spans 14 residues. V lost 6 bases and J lost 1, with 12 bases in between. Germline V CDR1 and CDR2: KGHSH, LQKENI. CDR3 bases: TGTGCCAGCTCGCCTGACAGGATTAACTATGGCTACACCTTC. This translates into CASSPDRINYGYTF.

The chain joins TRBV7-8 to TRBJ1-4, with D perhaps TRBD1 (6 bases). CDR3 length: 15 residues. The ends were cut back, 5 bases at V and 8 bases at J, with 18 bases in the middle. The germline V gene encodes CDR1 SGHVS and CDR2 FQNEAQ. CDR3 loop: CASSETGYAREKLFF. The CDR3 DNA follows: TGTGCCAGCAGCGAAACAGGGTATGCGAGAGAAAAACTGTTTTTT.

The rearrangement links TRBV12-3 or TRBV12-4 to TRBJ2-3, with 10 bases identical to TRBD2. The CDR3 has 15 residues. After removal of 6 bases from V and 9 bases from J, the junction contained 12 bases not matched to a gene. CDR3 coding DNA: TGTGCCAGCAGCAAGGGACTAGCGTGGGAAGACACGCAGTATTTT. It encodes CASSKGLAWEDTQYF.

The chain recombines TRBV5-1 with TRBJ2-4; no clear D gene. Germline assignment: CDR1 SGHRS and CDR2 YFSETQ. CDR3 length: 10 residues. The V and J ends lost 7 bases and 6 bases respectively, with 5 bases between them. This CDR3 reads CASPGNIQYF. For the CDR3, the DNA is TGCGCCAGCCCCGGAAACATTCAGTACTTC.

The V call is TRBV6-1, the J call TRBJ2-1; 11 positions agree with TRBD1. Germline CDR1 reads MNHNS; CDR2 reads SASEGT. V gave up 6 bases and J gave up 6 bases; unmatched junction bases: 7. This CDR3 is built from 15 residues. The CDR3 sequence: CASSPRDRGINEQFF. In DNA, the CDR3 is TGTGCCAGCAGCCCGCGGGACAGGGGGATCAATGAGCAGTTCTTC.

Only a few counts were recorded for this clonotype. The chain is built from TRBV9 and TRBJ2-3; 13 positions agree with TRBD2. Germline CDR1 and CDR2: SGDLS and YYNGEE. The V gene end was trimmed by 2 bases and the J gene end by 1 base; junction bases not matched to a gene: 7. The CDR3 loop spans 18 amino acids. The CDR3 coding sequence is TGTGCCAGCAGCGTCGGACTAGCGGGGGCCACTGGCACAGATACGCAGTATTTT. This encodes CASSVGLAGATGTDTQYF.